The 28 T cell receptor beta chains reported below all come from one sample, sequenced in a study of T cell clonotyping in hematopoietic cell transplantation. Here immunoSEQ multiplex PCR was the method, and the copy in TCRdb shows in-frame clones only, minus some. This sample carries 13,000 or so clones, around nine tenths of them seen once, and the ten largest clones take about 1.3%. Input material: peripheral blood mononuclear cells. The receptors derive from a young man in good health. Some clones in this sample may be carry-over from other donors' samples.

The chain uses TRBV30 and TRBJ1-1, with 9 bases identical to TRBD1. V trimming: 4 bases; J trimming: 1 base; junction bases outside the gene matches: 10. This CDR3 has 16 amino acids. CDR1 and CDR2 (germline): GTSNPN, SVGIG (reference sequence). The CDR3 loop is CAWTLKTGGGNTEAFF. The CDR3 coding sequence is TGTGCCTGGACCCTAAAAACAGGGGGCGGGAACACTGAAGCTTTCTTT.

The rearrangement joins TRBV25-1 to TRBJ2-2; 8 bases align to TRBD1. CDR1 and CDR2 (germline): MGHDK, SYGVNS. Germline trimming cut 1 base from V and 7 bases from J; bases unmatched to any gene: 5. The CDR3 length is 15 residues. CDR3 nucleotides: TGTGCCAGCAGTGAATGGGGACAGGCTGGCGGGGAGCTGTTTTTT. Translation: CASSEWGQAGGELFF.

This chain uses TRBV7-3 with TRBJ2-7; TRBD2 is a possible D gene (6 bases). Between the trimmed V and J ends, which lost 3 bases and 6 bases, there was a span of 21 bases. CDR1 and CDR2 from the germline V gene are SGHTA and FQGTGA. The length of the CDR3 is 16 residues. The CDR3 reads CASSFGERGIWTEQYF. The CDR3 region has the DNA TGTGCCAGCAGCTTCGGGGAACGCGGGATCTGGACCGAGCAGTACTTC.

V is TRBV27 and J is TRBJ1-2; TRBD1 aligns across 7 bases. Germline CDR1 and CDR2: MNHEY and SMNVEV (reference sequence). This CDR3 contains 13 residues. The trim removed 5 bases at V and 6 bases at J, leaving 6 bases unmatched. In DNA form, the CDR3 reads TGTGCCAGCAGTAAGACAGGGTTGGATGGCTACACCTTC. This sequence encodes CASSKTGLDGYTF.

The chain carries TRBV5-6 and TRBJ2-2; TRBD2 matches 9 bases. V was clipped by 4 bases and J by 3 bases; unmatched bases: 7. Per germline, CDR1 SGHDT and CDR2 YYEEEE. The CDR3 has 16 residues. For the CDR3, the DNA is TGTGCCAGCAGCGCCCGACTAGCGGCCTACACCGGGGAGCTGTTTTTT. This sequence encodes CASSARLAAYTGELFF.

The chain couples TRBV7-9 to TRBJ2-2; unclear D gene. The V end was cut by 7 bases, the J end by 1 base, with 10 bases between. The CDR3 consists of 14 residues. Germline lookup yields CDR1 SEHNR and CDR2 FQNEAQ (reference sequence). The CDR3 protein is CASIRQLNTGELFF. CDR3 DNA: TGTGCCAGCATTCGGCAGCTGAACACCGGGGAGCTGTTTTTT.

This clone has a single count. The chain couples TRBV6-5 to TRBJ1-1; tentative D call: TRBD1 (5 bases). Germline V gene sequence: CDR1 MNHEY, CDR2 SVGAGI. This CDR3 contains 14 residues. V lost 6 bases to trimming and J lost 0 bases, with 11 bases between them. CDR3 sequence: CASSRVLMNTEAFF. DNA of the CDR3: TGTGCCAGCAGCAGGGTGTTGATGAACACTGAAGCTTTCTTT.

This clone occurred once. The genes are TRBV7-9 and TRBJ1-1, with unresolved D. V dropped 5 bases and J dropped 4 bases, with 17 bases sitting between them. Germline CDR1 is SEHNR and CDR2 is FQNEAQ (reference sequence). There are 15 residues in the CDR3. This CDR3 is CASSALGRAGTEAFF. The CDR3 region has the DNA TGTGCCAGCAGCGCGCTGGGGAGGGCGGGCACTGAAGCTTTCTTT.

V usage is TRBV7-3 and J usage is TRBJ2-3, with 8 bases fitting TRBD2. The J segment lost 2 bases and the V segment lost 2 bases, leaving 15 bases of the junction unmatched. CDR1 SGHTA and CDR2 FQGTGA come from the germline V gene. The CDR3 totals 19 residues. CDR3 DNA sequence: TGTGCCAGCAGCTTAGGTCTGGTACTAGCGGAAAGACTCACAGATACGCAGTATTTT. This translates into CASSLGLVLAERLTDTQYF. Using reference TRBV7-3 and TRBJ2-3 for the parts outside the CDR3, the full variable domain is GAGVSQTPSNKVTEKGKYVELRCDPISGHTALYWYRQSLGQGPEFLIYFQGTGAADDSGLPNDRFFAVRPEGSVSTLKIQRTERGDSAVYLCASSLGLVLAERLTDTQYFGPGTRLTVL.

The V gene is TRBV2, the J gene TRBJ2-5; D is perhaps TRBD2 (5 bases). V lost 6 bases and J 5 bases, leaving 25 bases between the germline ends. The V gene's germline CDR1 is SNHLY and CDR2 FYNNEI. The CDR3 consists of 17 residues. The CDR3 spells CASSPGGGRGRWETQYF. The CDR3 DNA is TGTGCCAGCAGCCCTGGAGGTGGCCGTGGCAGGTGGGAGACCCAGTACTTC.

This chain links TRBV6-5 with TRBJ2-7, with D possibly being TRBD2 (5 bases). There are 12 residues in the CDR3. Trimming stripped 6 bases from V and 5 bases from J, with 11 bases between. Germline lookup yields CDR1 MNHEY and CDR2 SVGAGI. CDR3 in amino acids: CASRRAGNEQYF. The CDR3 nucleotides are TGTGCCAGCAGAAGGGCCGGGAACGAGCAGTACTTC.

The rearrangement joins TRBV30 to TRBJ2-7; 10 positions agree with TRBD1. Germline-derived CDR1 and CDR2 are GTSNPN and SVGIG (reference sequence). V shed 4 bases and J 4 bases; nucleotides not matched to a gene: 7. This CDR3 has 14 residues. The chain's CDR3 is CAWKGTGVHYEQYF. The DNA for the CDR3 is TGTGCCTGGAAAGGGACAGGGGTCCATTACGAGCAGTACTTC.

The chain uses TRBV6-5 and TRBJ1-1; D ambiguous. CDR3 length equals 13 residues. V lost 0 bases to trimming and J lost 1 base, with 3 bases between them. CDR1 and CDR2 (germline): MNHEY, SVGAGI. The CDR3 region has the DNA TGTGCCAGCAGTTACTCTCAGAACACTGAAGCTTTCTTT. Translation: CASSYSQNTEAFF.

V is TRBV5-1 and J is TRBJ2-1; D call uncertain. The CDR3 length is 15 residues. Per the germline V gene, CDR1 is SGHRS and CDR2 is YFSETQ. Trimming removed 0 bases from V and 0 bases from J, with 7 bases in between. In DNA, the CDR3 is TGCGCCAGCAGCTTGGACACGAGCTCCTACAATGAGCAGTTCTTC. Translated, it gives CASSLDTSSYNEQFF.

The chain is built from TRBV30 and TRBJ2-1; D possibly uses TRBD1 or TRBD2 (7 bases each). Trimming stripped 5 bases from V and 4 bases from J, with 18 bases between. The CDR3 extends over 15 amino acids. Germline assignment: CDR1 GTSNPN and CDR2 SVGIG (reference sequence). The CDR3 DNA follows: TGTGCCTGGCAGAGGGGGCGGGGGCCGTACAATGAGCAGTTCTTC. This gives the protein CAWQRGRGPYNEQFF.

The chain employs TRBV7-2 and TRBJ1-2, with no clear D. CDR3 length: 15 amino acids. In germline, CDR1 is SGHTA, CDR2 FQGNSA. V lost 5 bases and J lost 4, with 17 bases in between. The CDR3 loop is CASSQTTAGGYGYTF. The DNA of the CDR3 is TGTGCCAGCAGCCAGACAACCGCCGGCGGCTATGGCTACACCTTC.

The V gene is TRBV7-9, the J gene TRBJ2-1, with no clear D. The CDR3 contains 15 residues. V was cut by 3 bases and J by 6 bases, with 15 bases left in between. The V gene's germline CDR1 is SEHNR and CDR2 FQNEAQ (reference sequence). The CDR3 loop reads CASSFVVGSSNEQFF. CDR3 bases: TGTGCCAGCAGCTTCGTAGTTGGTAGTAGCAATGAGCAGTTCTTC. The entire variable domain, with the rest obtained from reference TRBV7-9 and TRBJ2-1, is as follows: DTGVSQNPRHKITKRGQNVTFRCDPISEHNRLYWYRQTLGQGPEFLTYFQNEAQLEKSRLLSDRFSAERPKGSFSTLEIQRTEQGDSAMYLCASSFVVGSSNEQFFGPGTRLTVL.

The V call is TRBV2, the J call TRBJ2-2; the D gene is possibly TRBD2 (5 bases). Germline V gene data show CDR1 as SNHLY and CDR2 as FYNNEI. With 8 bases removed from V and 0 bases from J, the gap between germline ends came to 13 bases. CDR3 length equals 15 residues. For the CDR3, the DNA is TGTGCCAGCTGCCTTGAGCGGTCGAACACCGGGGAGCTGTTTTTT. This codes for CASCLERSNTGELFF.

The chain recombines TRBV5-1 with TRBJ2-7; 7 bases are a match to TRBD1. The germline V gene has CDR1 SGHRS and CDR2 YFSETQ. The CDR3 consists of 14 residues. The J segment lost 2 bases and the V segment lost 4 bases, leaving 6 bases of the junction unmatched. CDR3: CASSTGTAAYEQYF. The CDR3 region has the DNA TGCGCCAGCAGCACCGGGACAGCAGCCTACGAGCAGTACTTC. Complete variable domain (other parts from reference TRBV5-1 and TRBJ2-7): KAGVTQTPRYLIKTRGQQVTLSCSPISGHRSVSWYQQTPGQGLQFLFEYFSETQRNKGNFPGRFSGRQFSNSRSEMNVSTLELGDSALYLCASSTGTAAYEQYFGPGTRLTVT.

J is TRBJ2-3 and V is TRBV9; D gene ambiguous. This CDR3 region has 16 residues. The germline V gene has CDR1 SGDLS and CDR2 YYNGEE. Trimming took off 0 bases at V and 2 bases at J, with 13 bases between the two ends. In nucleotides, the CDR3 is TGTGCCAGCAGCGTAGAGGTGACAACCTCCACAGATACGCAGTATTTT. Translation gives CASSVEVTTSTDTQYF.

CDR3 bases: TGTGCCAGCAGTGAAGCTACCAGGGGACAGCCCCAGCATTTT. It translates to CASSEATRGQPQHF. The chain joins TRBV2 to TRBJ1-5; D might be TRBD1 (6 bases). V dropped 0 bases and J dropped 7 bases, with 10 bases sitting between them. Germline CDR1 is SNHLY and CDR2 is FYNNEI. This CDR3 region has 14 residues.

This clone was recorded only once. The gene calls are TRBV29-1 and TRBJ1-1, with D hard to call. Trimming pared 4 bases from V and 4 bases from J, leaving 10 bases between. CDR1 is SQVTM, CDR2 ANQGSEA, per germline. This CDR3 region has 12 residues. Written as DNA, the CDR3 is TGCAGCGTTGGCCTCGAGGGCACTGAAGCTTTCTTT. Translating it yields CSVGLEGTEAFF.

This chain connects TRBV25-1 to TRBJ2-1; D is undetermined. V shed 5 bases and J shed 0 bases, with 20 bases lying between them. The CDR3 extends over 18 amino acids. Germline V gene lookup returns CDR1 MGHDK and CDR2 SYGVNS. The CDR3 sequence is CASSHSLGRSSSYNEQFF. CDR3 sequence (DNA): TGTGCCAGCAGTCACTCCCTAGGACGGTCGAGCTCCTACAATGAGCAGTTCTTC.

The J gene is TRBJ1-2, the V gene TRBV2; 9 nucleotides line up with TRBD1. The germline CDR1 and CDR2 sequences are SNHLY and FYNNEI. V was pared by 4 bases and J by 5 bases, with 5 bases of the junction left unmatched. CDR3 size: 14 residues. CDR3 DNA: TGTGCCAGCAGTGTTTCCGGACAGGGGTATGGCTACACCTTC. It translates to CASSVSGQGYGYTF.

This sequence joins TRBV11-3 and TRBJ2-3; D uncertain. CDR3 length equals 15 residues. Trimming removed 6 bases at V and 0 bases at J, with 13 bases between. The germline V gene has CDR1 SGHNT and CDR2 YENEEA. CDR3 nucleotide sequence: TGTGCCAGCAGTTTTCCCCTCCAGAGCACAGATACGCAGTATTTT. It codes for CASSFPLQSTDTQYF.

The chain is built from TRBV6-1 and TRBJ2-3; no reliable D call. V lost 7 bases and J 2 bases, leaving 10 bases between the germline ends. CDR1 and CDR2 (germline): MNHNS, SASEGT. The CDR3 is made up of 13 amino acids. The CDR3 spells CASNSQPTDTQYF. The DNA for the CDR3 is TGTGCCAGCAACTCGCAGCCCACAGATACGCAGTATTTT.

V gene TRBV30 combines with J gene TRBJ2-3, with 7 bases lining up with TRBD2. The CDR3 has 15 amino acids. V gave up 4 bases and J gave up 0 bases; unmatched junction bases: 7. The germline CDR1 and CDR2 sequences are GTSNPN and SVGIG (reference sequence). CDR3 protein: CAWNDLAASTDTQYF. As DNA, the CDR3 is TGTGCCTGGAATGATCTAGCGGCTAGCACAGATACGCAGTATTTT. The variable domain in full, completed from reference TRBV30 and TRBJ2-3, reads SQTIHQWPATLVQPVGSPLSLECTVEGTSNPNLYWYRQAAGRGLQLLFYSVGIGQISSEVPQNLSASRPQDRQFILSSKKLLLSDSGFYLCAWNDLAASTDTQYFGPGTRLTVL.

The CDR3 nucleotides are TGTGCGACGGGGGAGAACCAAGAGACCCAGTACTTC. Its protein is CATGENQETQYF. The J gene is TRBJ2-5, the V gene TRBV19; the D gene is possibly TRBD2 (6 bases). CDR1 and CDR2 (germline): LNHDA, SQIVND (reference sequence). The CDR3 totals 12 residues.